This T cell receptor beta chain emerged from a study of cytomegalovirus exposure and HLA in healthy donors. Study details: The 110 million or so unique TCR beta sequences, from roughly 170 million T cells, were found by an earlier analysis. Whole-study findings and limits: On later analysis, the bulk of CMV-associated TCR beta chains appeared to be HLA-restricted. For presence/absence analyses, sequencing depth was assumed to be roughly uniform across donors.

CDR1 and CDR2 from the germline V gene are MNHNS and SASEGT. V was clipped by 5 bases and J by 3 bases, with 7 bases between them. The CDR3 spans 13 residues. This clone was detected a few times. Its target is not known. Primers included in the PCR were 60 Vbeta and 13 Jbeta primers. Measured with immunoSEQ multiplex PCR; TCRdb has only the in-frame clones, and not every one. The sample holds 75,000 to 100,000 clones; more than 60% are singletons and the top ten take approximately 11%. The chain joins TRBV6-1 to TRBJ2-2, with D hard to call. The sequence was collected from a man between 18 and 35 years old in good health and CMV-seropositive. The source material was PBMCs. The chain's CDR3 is CASSWRYTGELFF. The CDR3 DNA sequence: TGTGCCAGCAGTTGGAGATACACCGGGGAGCTGTTTTTT.